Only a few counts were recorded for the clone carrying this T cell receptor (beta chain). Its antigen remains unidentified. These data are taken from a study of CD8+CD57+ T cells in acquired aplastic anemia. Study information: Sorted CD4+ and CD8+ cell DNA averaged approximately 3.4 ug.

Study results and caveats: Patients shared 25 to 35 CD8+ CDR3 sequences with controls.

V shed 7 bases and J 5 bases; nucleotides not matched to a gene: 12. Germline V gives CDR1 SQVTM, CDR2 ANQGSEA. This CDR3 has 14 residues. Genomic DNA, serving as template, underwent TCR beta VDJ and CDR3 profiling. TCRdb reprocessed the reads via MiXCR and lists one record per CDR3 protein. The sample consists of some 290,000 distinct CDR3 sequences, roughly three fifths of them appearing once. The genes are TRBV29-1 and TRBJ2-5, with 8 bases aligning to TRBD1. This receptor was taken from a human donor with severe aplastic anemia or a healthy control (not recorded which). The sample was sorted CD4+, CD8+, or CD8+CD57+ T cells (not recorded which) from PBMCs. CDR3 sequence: CSAVSPGGWETQYF. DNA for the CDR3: TGCAGCGCGGTTTCACCAGGGGGCTGGGAGACCCAGTACTTC.